This note documents a single TCR beta chain sequence. Sequencing ends 3 residues short of the CDR3 end; the germline J gene provides the rest. These data originate in a study of T cells in women clearing cervical HPV infection. About the research overall: Blood came at first lesion visit for cases, post-clearance for controls. Case blood was drawn a median around 140 days after lesion detection.

In germline, CDR1 is LNHDA, CDR2 SQIVND (reference sequence). Losses at the gene ends were 7 bases for V and 1 base for J; bases not matched to a gene: 6. The CDR3 is made up of 16 amino acids. Sequenced by immunoSEQ multiplex PCR; TCRdb stores in-frame clones only, minus some. Recorded for this sample: roughly 42,000 clones. This sequence joins TRBV19 and TRBJ2-2, with 10 bases aligning to TRBD2. The sample consisted of blood buffy coat. The clonotype was recovered from a woman between 18 and 75 years old with a cervical HPV16 infection that either progressed to CIN3+ or cleared (not recorded which). CDR3 region: CASTRSGGMNTGELFF. The sequenced CDR3 bases are TGTGCCAGTACCCGTAGCGGGGGGATGAACACCGGGGAG.